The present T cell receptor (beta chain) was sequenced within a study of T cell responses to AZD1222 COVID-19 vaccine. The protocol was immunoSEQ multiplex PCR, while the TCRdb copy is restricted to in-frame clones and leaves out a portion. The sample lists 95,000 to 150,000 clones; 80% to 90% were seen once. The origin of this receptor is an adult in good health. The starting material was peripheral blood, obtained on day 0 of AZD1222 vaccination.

In DNA, the CDR3 is TGTGCCACCAGTGAATCGCAGGATTGGCCAGATACGCAGTATTTT. As protein: CATSESQDWPDTQYF. The rearrangement joins TRBV24-1 to TRBJ2-3; D not resolved. V was trimmed by 4 bases and J by 4 bases, leaving 14 bases between them. The length of the CDR3 is 15 residues. Germline CDR1 reads KGHDR; CDR2 reads SFDVKD.